This TCR beta chain was documented in a study of CD8 T cells in Susac syndrome. Trimming pared 2 bases from V and 0 bases from J, leaving 8 bases between. CDR3 length: 15 residues. Germline loops: CDR1 GTSNPN, CDR2 SVGIG (reference sequence). CD8+ and CD4+ blood T cells underwent TCR beta sequencing. The patients who served as multiple sclerosis controls were treatment-naive and had stable or active relapsing-remitting disease that fulfilled the revised McDonald criteria. TEMRA cells were FACS-enriched, unlike CD8+ and CD4+ T cells, which were negatively isolated. RNA, at about 0.45 to 1 ug, was reverse transcribed with random hexamers. Amplification of TCR beta CDR3 spanned 54 Vbeta and 13 Jbeta via immunoSEQ multiplex PCR. TCRdb analysed the immunoSEQ multiplex PCR reads with MiXCR anew, one entry per CDR3 protein. The sample holds about 300,000 distinct CDR3 sequences, roughly 90% seen once.

The chain links TRBV30 to TRBJ2-6; possibly TRBD1 for D (6 bases). Material for sequencing was CD8+ T cells from PBMCs. The TCR was taken from a human donor with multiple sclerosis. The CDR3 nucleotides are TGTGCCTGGAGTATACAGGGCTCTGGGGCCAACGTCCTGACTTTC. Residues: CAWSIQGSGANVLTF.